These 19 T cell receptor beta chains were sequenced from one sample in a study of CD8+CD57+ T cells in acquired aplastic anemia. The template used for profiling TCR beta VDJ and CDR3 was genomic DNA. Each CDR3 protein is one row after TCRdb ran MiXCR on the reads. The repertoire holds a few hundred thousand distinct CDR3 sequences, with around 60% as singletons. The source material was sorted CD4+, CD8+, or CD8+CD57+ T cells (not recorded which) from PBMCs. These receptors were obtained from a human donor with severe aplastic anemia or a healthy control (not recorded which).

This clonotype is labeled as medium-sized. This CDR3 is CAIEAGGAANYGYTF. CDR3 DNA sequence: TGTGCCATCGAGGCAGGAGGGGCAGCTAACTATGGCTACACCTTC. This chain uses TRBV10-3 with TRBJ1-2, with a weak D call TRBD1 (5 bases). V gave up 8 bases and J gave up 0 bases, with 16 bases separating them. The CDR3 covers 15 residues. Germline V gives CDR1 ENHRY, CDR2 SYGVKD.

This sequence joins TRBV24-1 and TRBJ2-1; D unclear. Trimming removed 4 bases from V and 1 base from J, with 4 bases in between. Germline CDR1 is KGHDR and CDR2 is SFDVKD. This CDR3 contains 13 residues. CDR3 sequence reads: CATSDSSYNEQFF. The CDR3 bases are TGTGCCACCAGTGACTCATCCTACAATGAGCAGTTCTTC.

This clonotype was seen more than once but under ten times. This chain connects TRBV7-9 to TRBJ1-2, with 9 bases that match TRBD1. V lost 5 bases and J lost 2; bases outside the gene matches: 9. CDR1 and CDR2 from the germline V gene are SEHNR and FQNEAQ (reference sequence). This CDR3 has 16 amino acids. The CDR3 region is CASSPTRTGGNYGYTF. In DNA, the CDR3 is TGTGCCAGCAGCCCTACGCGAACAGGGGGCAACTATGGCTACACCTTC. The whole variable domain, filled in from reference TRBV7-9 and TRBJ1-2, reads DTGVSQNPRHKITKRGQNVTFRCDPISEHNRLYWYRQTLGQGPEFLTYFQNEAQLEKSRLLSDRFSAERPKGSFSTLEIQRTEQGDSAMYLCASSPTRTGGNYGYTFGSGTRLTVV.

In this sample, this clonotype turned up many times. This sequence joins TRBV5-1 and TRBJ2-7; D is undetermined. The V gene lost 4 bases and the J gene lost 5 bases, with 10 bases spanning the gap. CDR3 length equals 12 residues. Germline assignment: CDR1 SGHRS and CDR2 YFSETQ. CDR3 region: CASSVARDEQYF. The CDR3 nucleotides are TGCGCCAGCAGCGTAGCACGGGACGAGCAGTACTTC.

This clonotype turned up a few times. V usage is TRBV9 and J usage is TRBJ1-3, with D unresolved. Trimming cost V 0 bases and J 0 bases, with 7 bases left between them. Germline V lookup: CDR1 SGDLS, CDR2 YYNGEE. This CDR3 has 15 residues. The CDR3: CASSVGLGSGNTIYF. For the CDR3, the DNA is TGTGCCAGCAGCGTAGGGCTAGGCTCTGGAAACACCATATATTTT.

This chain links TRBV2 with TRBJ1-1, with a possible D match to TRBD1 (5 bases). The V gene's germline CDR1 is SNHLY and CDR2 FYNNEI. Trimming shortened V by 3 bases and J by 0 bases, and 8 bases separated the two germline ends. CDR3 length: 14 amino acids. CDR3 sequence (DNA): TGTGCCAGCAGTGAGGGGACCTTGAACACTGAAGCTTTCTTT. This gives the protein CASSEGTLNTEAFF.

The chain links TRBV12-3 or TRBV12-4 to TRBJ1-2, with 9 bases fitting TRBD1. Trimming took 8 bases from V and 7 from J; bases not matched to a gene: 5. This CDR3 is built from 12 residues. The CDR3 DNA is TGTGCCAGCGAGGGACAGGGCGGTGGCTACACCTTC. As protein: CASEGQGGGYTF.

The J gene is TRBJ2-7, the V gene TRBV20-1; D is uncertain. The CDR3 consists of 12 residues. Trimming cost V 2 bases and J 0 bases, with 5 bases left between them. CDR1 is DFQATT, CDR2 SNEGSKA, per germline (reference sequence). CDR3 in amino acids: CSARIGSYEQYF. CDR3 in DNA: TGCAGTGCTAGAATCGGCTCCTACGAGCAGTACTTC.

The V and J genes are TRBV20-1 and TRBJ2-1; 9 nucleotides match TRBD1. Germline lookup yields CDR1 DFQATT and CDR2 SNEGSKA (reference sequence). This CDR3 region has 15 residues. The V and J ends lost 6 bases and 2 bases, in that order; junction bases with no gene match: 8. CDR3 coding DNA: TGCAGTGCAAGGGACAGGGCGGGCACCTACAATGAGCAGTTCTTC. It translates to CSARDRAGTYNEQFF.

This clonotype was counted ten times or more. The rearrangement uses TRBV12-3 or TRBV12-4 and TRBJ1-1; 9 bases map to TRBD1. J lost 4 bases, V lost 4 bases, and 7 bases had no gene match. This CDR3 comprises 15 residues. The CDR3 DNA is TGTGCCAGCAGTTCCACAGGGGGCTTAGGCACTGAAGCTTTCTTT. Translation: CASSSTGGLGTEAFF.

Many counts were recorded for this clonotype. The V and J genes are TRBV7-9 and TRBJ2-2, with no clear D. Per germline, CDR1 SEHNR and CDR2 FQNEAQ (reference sequence). The CDR3 has 11 amino acids. Between the trimmed V and J ends, which lost 5 bases and 7 bases, there was a span of 5 bases. CDR3 amino acids: CASSLNGELFF. In nucleotides, the CDR3 is TGTGCCAGCAGCCTCAACGGGGAGCTGTTTTTT.

The chain is built from TRBV7-2 and TRBJ2-1; a weak D match, TRBD1 (6 bases). The CDR3 length is 14 residues. V was cut by 6 bases and J by 7 bases, with 16 bases left in between. CDR1 is SGHTA, CDR2 FQGNSA, per germline. CDR3 DNA sequence: TGTGCCAGCAGTGAATGGGGGCTTCATAATGAGCAGTTCTTC. Protein: CASSEWGLHNEQFF.

The chain has TRBV7-9 and TRBJ2-7; no reliable D call. Per the germline V gene, CDR1 is SEHNR and CDR2 is FQNEAQ (reference sequence). This CDR3 has 18 residues. V shed 5 bases and J shed 5 bases, with 28 bases lying between them. The DNA for the CDR3 is TGTGCCAGCAGCCTCAGGCCCACGGTCGCACACTCTCCCCACGAGCAGTACTTC. Translating gives CASSLRPTVAHSPHEQYF.

The rearrangement joins TRBV15 to TRBJ2-7; D is uncertain. Trimming removed 1 base from V and 9 bases from J, with 10 bases in between. The CDR3 spans 12 residues. Germline loops: CDR1 LNHNV, CDR2 YYDKDF (reference sequence). In DNA form, the CDR3 reads TGTGCCACCAGCAGAGTAGACTCGCTGCAGTACTTC. Amino acids: CATSRVDSLQYF.

This clonotype has only a few counts. The rearrangement joins TRBV11-2 to TRBJ2-5; D may be TRBD1 (6 bases). This CDR3 comprises 12 residues. Trimming left V 8 bases short and J 7 bases short, with 14 bases between. Germline V gene sequence: CDR1 SGHAT, CDR2 FQNNGV. The CDR3 sequence: CASSTGTTTQYF. CDR3 bases: TGTGCCAGCTCTACAGGGACAACGACCCAGTACTTC. The complete variable domain, with remaining parts taken from reference TRBV11-2 and TRBJ2-5, reads EAGVAQSPRYKIIEKRQSVAFWCNPISGHATLYWYQQILGQGPKLLIQFQNNGVVDDSQLPKDRFSAERLKGVDSTLKIQPAKLEDSAVYLCASSTGTTTQYFGPGTRLLVL.

This clonotype was counted many times. This sequence joins TRBV6-5 and TRBJ1-5; D gene ambiguous. Per germline, CDR1 MNHEY and CDR2 SVGAGI. V was pared by 5 bases and J by 2 bases, with 13 bases between. CDR3 length: 15 amino acids. The CDR3 nucleotides read TGTGCCAGCAGTCTACCCTCGGCAGGCAATCAGCCCCAGCATTTT. Its translation is CASSLPSAGNQPQHF.

V and J are TRBV24-1 and TRBJ1-2; a weak D match, TRBD1 (5 bases). The germline V gene encodes CDR1 KGHDR and CDR2 SFDVKD. Trimming stripped 7 bases from V and 6 bases from J, with 14 bases between. The CDR3 is 13 residues long. The CDR3 sequence is CATRPRGNDGYTF. In DNA, the CDR3 is TGTGCCACCAGGCCAAGGGGAAATGATGGCTACACCTTC.

There are many counts of this clonotype. The chain uses TRBV19 and TRBJ1-2; D remains ambiguous. From germline, CDR1 is LNHDA and CDR2 SQIVND (reference sequence). The CDR3 consists of 14 residues. V gave up 4 bases and J gave up 7 bases, with 16 bases separating them. CDR3 residues: CASSNIPHYVGYTF. The CDR3 nucleotides are TGTGCCAGTAGTAATATTCCGCATTACGTTGGCTACACCTTC.

The V call is TRBV7-9, the J call TRBJ2-7; 9 bases align to TRBD2. Trimming at V came to 5 bases and at J to 5 bases, leaving 10 bases not matched to a gene. The CDR3 sequence is 15 residues long. Germline CDR1 and CDR2: SEHNR and FQNEAQ (reference sequence). CDR3: CASSPPGTSRHEQYF. The DNA for the CDR3 is TGTGCCAGCAGCCCCCCCGGGACTAGCAGGCACGAGCAGTACTTC.